This is a list of T cell receptor beta chains from one sample in a study of identical twins. TCRdb passed the 5' RACE reads through MiXCR, listing each CDR3 protein once. The sample holds hundreds of thousands of distinct CDR3 sequences, 20% to 25% seen once. These same records also appear under a second study, on yellow fever vaccine responses in identical twins.

Sample: CD4+ T cells sorted from blood. All receptors derive from a woman younger than 35 in good health. Both conserved end residues are part of each CDR3. The order of the fields is J gene, D gene, V gene, clone size, CDR3 protein, CDR3 DNA. The D gene is left open where the match is weak. Size values are once, few and many counts, or a class for expanded clones, and some rows have none.

TRBJ2-2 - TRBV11-2 - CASSLLWGRQPNTGELFF TGTGCCAGCAGCTTATTGTGGGGGCGTCAACCGAACACCGGGGAGCTGTTTTTT
TRBJ1-1 - TRBV9 few CASSSDVDTEAFF TGTGCCAGCAGCTCCGATGTGGACACTGAAGCTTTCTTT
TRBJ2-3 - TRBV24-1 many CATSKPGLSSTDTQYF TGTGCCACCAGTAAGCCGGGACTGTCTAGCACAGATACGCAGTATTTT
TRBJ2-2 - TRBV18 once CASSPPVPSEAGELFF TGTGCCAGCTCACCACCTGTCCCTAGCGAGGCCGGGGAGCTGTTTTTT
TRBJ2-7 - TRBV28 few CASSFISYEQYF TGTGCCAGCAGTTTTATCTCCTACGAGCAGTACTTC
TRBJ2-2 TRBD2 TRBV5-1 - CASSWAGTSGVGATGELFF TGCGCCAGCAGCTGGGCCGGGACTAGCGGAGTTGGGGCCACCGGGGAGCTGTTTTTT
TRBJ2-7 TRBD1 TRBV20-1 few CSARKRSGTANEQYF TGCAGTGCTAGGAAGCGATCCGGGACAGCTAACGAGCAGTACTTC
TRBJ2-1 TRBD2 TRBV6-1 - CASRQAGTSITNEQFF TGTGCCAGCAGGCAAGCCGGGACTAGTATTACCAATGAGCAGTTCTTC
TRBJ2-1 - TRBV27 - CASSRRPPGDTLDEQFF TGTGCCAGCAGCCGACGCCCACCCGGGGACACCCTTGATGAGCAGTTCTTC
TRBJ2-3 - TRBV5-1 - CASSFFGRITDTQYF TGCGCCAGCAGCTTCTTCGGCAGAATCACAGATACGCAGTATTTT
TRBJ2-5 - TRBV23-1 - CATPPLRGLETQYF TGCGCCACTCCCCCTTTGAGGGGCCTGGAGACCCAGTACTTC
TRBJ1-1 - TRBV7-9 - CASSFSGTGSFGRAFF TGTGCCAGCAGCTTCAGCGGGACGGGCTCCTTTGGGCGAGCTTTCTTT
TRBJ2-1 - TRBV11-2 once CASSSLGPKQYNEQFF TGTGCCAGCAGCTCCTTGGGACCCAAACAATACAATGAGCAGTTCTTC
TRBJ2-2 - TRBV6-5 few CASSYYGGANTGELFF TGTGCCAGCAGTTATTATGGAGGGGCGAACACCGGGGAGCTGTTTTTT
TRBJ2-1 - TRBV7-9 - CASSLFSGVLYNEQFF TGTGCCAGCAGCTTATTTTCGGGGGTACTCTACAATGAGCAGTTCTTC
TRBJ2-2 TRBD1 TRBV20-1 - CSTWTGGGGTGELFF TGCAGTACTTGGACAGGGGGCGGTGGGACCGGGGAGCTGTTTTTT
TRBJ2-1 TRBD2 TRBV5-1 - CASSSEAGAGYNEQFF TGCGCCAGCAGCTCCGAAGCGGGAGCAGGATACAATGAGCAGTTCTTC
TRBJ2-5 - TRBV24-1 - CATSGDLETQYF TGTGCCACCAGTGGGGATCTGGAGACCCAGTACTTC
TRBJ2-3 TRBD1 TRBV9 - CASSAGTGKDTQYF TGTGCCAGCAGCGCGGGGACAGGGAAAGATACGCAGTATTTT
TRBJ2-3 - TRBV20-1 few CSALDRNTDTQYF TGCAGTGCTTTGGACCGAAACACAGATACGCAGTATTTT
TRBJ1-2 TRBD1 TRBV6-5 - CASSYGQGDVSNYGYTF TGTGCCAGCAGTTATGGACAGGGAGATGTCTCTAACTATGGCTACACCTTC
TRBJ2-1 TRBD2 TRBV28 few CASKGSAWGGNYNEQFF TGTGCCAGCAAAGGATCCGCTTGGGGGGGTAACTACAATGAGCAGTTCTTC
TRBJ2-5 - TRBV29-1 - CSAAAGTYQETQYF TGCAGCGCCGCAGCCGGGACTTATCAAGAGACCCAGTACTTC
TRBJ2-5 TRBD1 TRBV20-1 - CCARGSRGLDQETQYF TGCTGTGCTAGAGGCTCCAGGGGGTTGGACCAAGAGACCCAGTACTTC
TRBJ1-5 - TRBV7-2 - CASSLWVSQPQHF TGTGCCAGCAGCTTATGGGTATCTCAGCCCCAGCATTTT
TRBJ2-1 TRBD2 TRBV5-1 - CASSLGSGNYEQFF TGCGCCAGCAGCTTGGGTAGCGGGAATTATGAGCAGTTCTTC
TRBJ1-1 - TRBV29-1 - CSAMKTNTEAFF TGCAGCGCCATGAAGACTAACACTGAAGCTTTCTTT
TRBJ2-3 TRBD1 TRBV6-1 few CASSLAGGAGRGTDTQYF TGTGCCAGCAGCCTCGCAGGGGGCGCGGGACGAGGCACAGATACGCAGTATTTT
TRBJ2-7 - TRBV7-6 - CATAGASSYEQYF TGTGCCACCGCCGGGGCCAGCTCCTACGAGCAGTACTTC
TRBJ2-5 TRBD2 TRBV12-3/TRBV12-4 few CASAQAGGAETQYF TGTGCCAGCGCGCAAGCGGGAGGCGCAGAGACCCAGTACTTC
TRBJ1-4 - TRBV10-3 few CAISGNQGEKLFF TGTGCCATCAGCGGCAATCAGGGTGAAAAACTGTTTTTT
TRBJ2-5 TRBD2 TRBV2 - CASSVGLAGGGGETQYF TGTGCCAGCAGTGTGGGACTAGCGGGAGGTGGTGGAGAGACCCAGTACTTC
TRBJ2-7 TRBD2 TRBV7-8 few CASSLLTSQLPFEQYF TGTGCCAGCAGCCTATTGACTAGCCAACTCCCCTTCGAGCAGTACTTC
TRBJ2-3 TRBD2 TRBV4-2 - CASSQPGTSGTDTQYF TGTGCCAGCAGCCAACCCGGGACTAGCGGCACAGATACGCAGTATTTT
TRBJ2-7 TRBD1 TRBV12-3/TRBV12-4 few CASSLWDSTYEQYF TGTGCCAGCAGTTTGTGGGACAGTACCTACGAGCAGTACTTC
TRBJ2-1 TRBD2 TRBV6-5 few CASSYSSSGSNEQFF TGTGCCAGCAGTTACTCGTCTAGCGGGAGCAATGAGCAGTTCTTC
TRBJ1-1 - TRBV20-1 - CSAREGTGTEAFF TGCAGTGCTAGAGAAGGCACGGGCACTGAAGCTTTCTTT
TRBJ2-5 TRBD2 TRBV14 - CASSQVWRGWETQYF TGTGCCAGCAGCCAAGTGTGGCGGGGGTGGGAGACCCAGTACTTC
TRBJ2-3 TRBD2 TRBV6-1 many CASSASGRAEDTQYF TGTGCCAGCAGTGCTAGCGGGAGGGCCGAAGATACGCAGTATTTT
TRBJ2-6 TRBD1 TRBV20-1 few CSARDGQGVVLTF TGCAGTGCTAGAGATGGACAGGGGGTGGTCCTGACTTTC
TRBJ2-1 - TRBV7-3 - CASSDGVGQFF TGTGCCAGCAGCGATGGGGTTGGGCAGTTCTTC
TRBJ1-1 - TRBV3-1 - CAISLFLAGGPILNTEAFF TGTGCCATCAGTTTATTTCTAGCGGGAGGGCCAATTTTGAACACTGAAGCTTTCTTT
TRBJ2-2 TRBD2 TRBV27 - CASRLSLAGGVGELFF TGTGCCAGCCGCCTCTCACTAGCGGGAGGCGTCGGGGAGCTGTTTTTT
TRBJ2-2 TRBD1 TRBV19 - CASSLWTGGFPGELFF TGTGCCAGTAGTCTTTGGACAGGGGGCTTCCCCGGGGAGCTGTTTTTT
TRBJ2-4 - TRBV6-1 few CASSGGGTPKNIQYF TGTGCCAGCTCGGGTGGGGGGACCCCCAAAAACATTCAGTACTTC
TRBJ2-5 TRBD2 TRBV2 - CASSSHGGGSETQYF TGTGCCAGCTCCAGCCATGGGGGGGGTTCCGAGACCCAGTACTTC
TRBJ1-2 TRBD1 TRBV4-1 few CASSQALGGQGGLYRAYTF TGCGCCAGCAGCCAAGCTTTGGGGGGACAGGGGGGCCTCTATCGGGCTTACACCTTC
TRBJ1-5 - TRBV20-1 - CSARDPRTYSNQPQHF TGCAGTGCTAGAGACCCGCGTACCTATAGCAATCAGCCCCAGCATTTT
TRBJ2-4 - TRBV12-3/TRBV12-4 many CASSPSARNIQYF TGTGCCAGCAGTCCCAGCGCGAGGAACATTCAGTACTTC